The next 27 T cell receptor beta chains were all read from a single sample in a study of T-cell memory formation after mild COVID-19. TCRdb recomputed calls from the 5' RACE reads with MiXCR, one row per CDR3 protein. The repertoire holds hundreds of thousands of distinct CDR3 sequences, with under 20% as singletons. The material sequenced was PBMCs or a T cell subset sorted from them (not recorded which). The receptors were gathered from an adult woman who had mild COVID-19 (a few samples of this study predate the infection). Cell type and time point are not known.

This clonotype was observed once. An end of the junction does not agree with germline; a read error may underlie this. This chain links TRBV20-1 with TRBJ2-3; TRBD2 matches at 9 bases. The length of the CDR3 is 18 residues. Germline loops: CDR1 DFQATT, CDR2 SNEGSKA (reference sequence). CDR3 sequence reads: CSARGGMLAGQGRDTQYF. The DNA of the CDR3 is TGCAGTGCCAGAGGGGGAATGCTAGCGGGGCAAGGCCGGGATACGCAGTATTTT.

The chain joins TRBV6-2 or TRBV6-3 to TRBJ1-1; D unclear. The CDR3 covers 13 residues. Trimming shortened V by 0 bases and J by 10 bases, and 12 bases separated the two germline ends. Germline loops: CDR1 MNHEY, CDR2 SVGEGT. CDR3 DNA sequence: TGTGCCAGCAGTTACTCGAGGGCGGAGGGAGCTTTCTTT. Protein: CASSYSRAEGAFF.

This clonotype has a handful of counts. This chain joins TRBV10-3 and TRBJ2-5, with 13 bases matching TRBD2. Germline assignment: CDR1 ENHRY and CDR2 SYGVKD. The length of the CDR3 is 16 residues. The V segment lost 0 bases and the J segment 2 bases; nucleotides outside the gene matches: 0. The CDR3 DNA reads as TGTGCCATCAGTGAGTCGACTAGCGGGGGGCAAGAGACCCAGTACTTC. Translating gives CAISESTSGGQETQYF.

V and J are TRBV4-1 and TRBJ2-5, with 11 nucleotides matching TRBD2. CDR1 and CDR2 (germline): MGHRA, YSYEKL. This CDR3 spans 18 amino acids. Germline trimming cut 0 bases from V and 4 bases from J; bases unmatched to any gene: 10. CDR3 in amino acids: CASSQDSTSGGRRETQYF. CDR3 DNA: TGCGCCAGCAGCCAAGATAGCACTAGCGGGGGTCGGCGAGAGACCCAGTACTTC.

The chain links TRBV5-5 to TRBJ2-3, with D unresolved. Trimming removed 0 bases at V and 0 bases at J, with 11 bases between. Germline V gene data show CDR1 as SGHKS and CDR2 as YYEKEE (reference sequence). The CDR3 is made up of 16 amino acids. CDR3 residues: CASSLGPGLSTDTQYF. CDR3 DNA sequence: TGTGCCAGCAGCTTGGGTCCGGGTTTGAGCACAGATACGCAGTATTTT.

This clonotype was recorded a few times. For the CDR3, the DNA is TGCGCCAGCAGCTCAACGCCGGGACAGAAACTGTTTTTT. It specifies CASSSTPGQKLFF. The rearrangement links TRBV5-1 to TRBJ1-4; TRBD1 aligns across 7 bases. Germline assignment: CDR1 SGHRS and CDR2 YFSETQ. V trimming: 3 bases; J trimming: 11 bases; junction bases outside the gene matches: 7. The CDR3 is 13 residues long.

This clonotype showed up just a few times. The rearrangement joins TRBV20-1 to TRBJ1-1, with D hard to call. The CDR3 spans 14 residues. Germline CDR1 and CDR2: DFQATT and SNEGSKA (reference sequence). V lost 1 base to trimming and J lost 2 bases, with 11 bases between them. CDR3 protein: CSARALWGNTEAFF. The CDR3 nucleotides are TGCAGTGCTAGAGCCCTATGGGGAAACACTGAAGCTTTCTTT.

The chain links TRBV6-1 to TRBJ1-5; D not certain. Germline CDR1 is MNHNS and CDR2 is SASEGT. This CDR3 contains 14 residues. V lost 6 bases and J 5 bases, leaving 14 bases between the germline ends. CDR3 sequence: CASRGISGYQPQHF. The CDR3 region has the DNA TGTGCCAGCAGAGGCATTAGCGGGTATCAGCCCCAGCATTTT.

This clonotype was seen a handful of times. J is TRBJ1-2 and V is TRBV9; 7 bases line up with TRBD1. The CDR3 runs 13 residues. Per germline, CDR1 SGDLS and CDR2 YYNGEE. Germline trimming cut 1 base from V and 3 bases from J; bases unmatched to any gene: 0. The CDR3 loop is CASSVTGDYGYTF. Written as DNA, the CDR3 is TGTGCCAGCAGCGTAACAGGGGACTATGGCTACACCTTC.

Only a few counts were recorded for this clonotype. The V gene is TRBV7-3, the J gene TRBJ2-1; D may be TRBD1 (6 bases). V shed 5 bases and J shed 4 bases, with 21 bases lying between them. CDR3 length: 17 residues. CDR1 is SGHTA and CDR2 is FQGTGA in the germline V gene. The CDR3 loop reads CASSPRRPAGVYNEQFF. CDR3 coding DNA: TGTGCCAGCAGCCCCCGCCGCCCGGCAGGGGTATACAATGAGCAGTTCTTC.

The chain employs TRBV29-1 and TRBJ2-5; TRBD2 matches 8 bases. Germline CDR1 reads SQVTM; CDR2 reads ANQGSEA. CDR3 length: 23 amino acids. The junction had 32 bases not matched to a gene; V was cut back by 3 bases and J by 2 bases. CDR3 loop: CSVDVSSGRVVSAGGLAQETQYF. The CDR3 region has the DNA TGCAGCGTTGACGTCAGCTCTGGTAGGGTCGTGTCAGCCGGAGGACTAGCACAAGAGACCCAGTACTTC.

The chain links TRBV20-1 to TRBJ2-7; TRBD1 agrees at 8 bases. The CDR3 has 14 amino acids. CDR1 and CDR2 (germline): DFQATT, SNEGSKA (reference sequence). Losses at the gene ends were 6 bases for V and 7 bases for J; bases not matched to a gene: 14. CDR3 DNA: TGCAGTGCCAGACGTGAGACAGGGGTAAAGGAGCAGTACTTC. Protein product: CSARRETGVKEQYF.

This clonotype was observed a few times. This chain uses TRBV14 with TRBJ2-3; D is ambiguous. Per germline, CDR1 SGHDN and CDR2 FVKESK. This CDR3 has 16 amino acids. Deletions cut 5 bases from V and 10 bases from J, with 25 bases between. CDR3 sequence: CASSFTDIGKGGSQYF. CDR3 DNA: TGTGCCAGCAGCTTCACCGACATAGGGAAGGGCGGTTCGCAGTATTTT.

The chain combines TRBV7-9 with TRBJ2-3; TRBD2 agrees at 7 bases. Germline-derived CDR1 and CDR2 are SEHNR and FQNEAQ (reference sequence). J was trimmed by 3 bases and V by 5 bases; bases with no gene match: 11. The CDR3 spans 16 residues. CDR3 sequence (DNA): TGTGCCAGCAGCCGTGCGGTGGGGGGGTCAACAGATACGCAGTATTTT. Protein: CASSRAVGGSTDTQYF.

The sample holds many counts of this clonotype. This sequence joins TRBV5-1 and TRBJ2-1; 9 bases map to TRBD2. The V gene end was trimmed by 4 bases and the J gene end by 0 bases; junction bases not matched to a gene: 2. The CDR3 spans 15 residues. The V gene's germline CDR1 is SGHRS and CDR2 YFSETQ. The CDR3 DNA is TGCGCCAGCAGCGATAGCGGGAGCTCCTACAATGAGCAGTTCTTC. Translated: CASSDSGSSYNEQFF.

This chain links TRBV27 with TRBJ2-1; possibly TRBD2 for D (5 bases). Trimming took 5 bases from V and 8 from J, leaving 16 bases between them. The CDR3 length is 14 residues. CDR1 is MNHEY and CDR2 is SMNVEV in the germline V gene (reference sequence). The CDR3 DNA reads TGTGCCAGCAGTCCAGGACCGGGATTGGATGAGCAGTTCTTC. Its translation is CASSPGPGLDEQFF.

The rearrangement uses TRBV29-1 and TRBJ2-1; D might be TRBD2 (5 bases). Deletions cut 7 bases from V and 2 bases from J, with 9 bases between. This CDR3 contains 12 residues. CDR1 SQVTM and CDR2 ANQGSEA come from the germline V gene. The CDR3 region has the DNA TGCAGCGCGGGGTCCCCCTACAATGAGCAGTTCTTC. This gives the protein CSAGSPYNEQFF.

This clonotype turned up a few times. This chain links TRBV9 with TRBJ2-1, with TRBD2 identical over 12 bases. Germline V gene data show CDR1 as SGDLS and CDR2 as YYNGEE. Germline trimming cut 3 bases from V and 6 bases from J; bases unmatched to any gene: 1. The CDR3 runs to 14 residues. The CDR3, as DNA: TGTGCCAGCAGCGGGACTAGCGGGACCAATGAGCAGTTCTTC. It encodes CASSGTSGTNEQFF.

The genes are TRBV30 and TRBJ1-1; D may be TRBD1 (5 bases). The V gene's germline CDR1 is GTSNPN and CDR2 SVGIG (reference sequence). The CDR3 is 14 amino acids. The V gene lost 0 bases and the J gene lost 4 bases, with 12 bases spanning the gap. CDR3 region: CAWSVLPRGTEAFF. The CDR3 DNA follows: TGTGCCTGGAGTGTACTACCGAGGGGCACTGAAGCTTTCTTT.

The chain carries TRBV7-9 and TRBJ2-7; 8 nucleotides align to TRBD1. Germline CDR1 and CDR2: SEHNR and FQNEAQ (reference sequence). The CDR3 is made up of 15 amino acids. J lost 2 bases, V lost 6 bases, and 9 bases had no gene match. CDR3 nucleotide sequence: TGTGCCAGCAGTAACGCCGGGACAGGCGCCTACGAGCAGTACTTC. Translation: CASSNAGTGAYEQYF.

This clonotype has only a few counts. V is TRBV7-2 and J is TRBJ1-4; 9 bases agree with TRBD1. The CDR3 contains 15 residues. The germline CDR1 and CDR2 sequences are SGHTA and FQGNSA. J lost 7 bases, V lost 5 bases, and 8 bases had no gene match. CDR3 nucleotides: TGTGCCAGCAGCAATACAGGGGGCAGTTTTGAAAAACTGTTTTTT. Translating gives CASSNTGGSFEKLFF.

The chain couples TRBV6-6 to TRBJ2-5; perhaps TRBD1 as D (6 bases). Germline V lookup: CDR1 MNHNY, CDR2 SVGAGI (reference sequence). V gave up 6 bases and J gave up 5 bases, with 16 bases separating them. The CDR3 consists of 14 residues. The CDR3 sequence: CASRHDGQTETQYF. CDR3 nucleotides: TGTGCCAGCAGACATGATGGACAGACGGAGACCCAGTACTTC.

The CDR3 DNA is TGTGCCAGCAGGCAACCGGGACAGGGAATTGGCTACACCTTC. Translating gives CASRQPGQGIGYTF. The chain is built from TRBV12-3 or TRBV12-4 and TRBJ1-2; 9 bases fit TRBD1. Germline trimming cut 6 bases from V and 7 bases from J; bases unmatched to any gene: 9. The CDR3 sequence is 14 residues long.

This clonotype has just a few counts. The V gene is TRBV12-3 or TRBV12-4, the J gene TRBJ1-2; D not resolved. The CDR3 is 14 residues long. The V end lost 3 bases, the J end lost 2 bases, and 10 bases lay between the germline ends. This CDR3 reads CASSLQQINYGYTF. CDR3 in DNA: TGTGCCAGCAGTTTGCAACAGATAAACTATGGCTACACCTTC.

The chain is built from TRBV4-3 and TRBJ1-6; unclear D gene. The V end lost 4 bases, the J end lost 5 bases, and 12 bases lay between the germline ends. Germline V lookup: CDR1 LGHNA, CDR2 YSLEER. The CDR3 is made up of 15 amino acids. CDR3 in DNA: TGCGCCAGCAGCCGCGAGGAAGGAAATAATTCACCCCTCCACTTT. This translates into CASSREEGNNSPLHF.

This clonotype was found many times. One end of the junction does not line up with germline, which may come from a read error. The rearrangement links TRBV6-2 or TRBV6-3 to TRBJ1-1, with 10 bases that match TRBD1. Germline V gene sequence: CDR1 MNHEY, CDR2 SVGEGT. The CDR3 is made up of 13 amino acids. The CDR3 is CASSDPGQGKWNF. The DNA for the CDR3 is TGTGCCAGCAGTGACCCGGGACAGGGGAAGTGGAACTTT.

The table lists this clonotype with a few counts. This chain links TRBV7-8 with TRBJ2-1; possible D gene TRBD2, 5 bases. Germline-derived CDR1 and CDR2 are SGHVS and FQNEAQ. The CDR3 has 16 amino acids. Trimming cost V 0 bases and J 6 bases, with 15 bases left between them. CDR3 bases: TGTGCCAGCAGCTTAGCGTCGGGGATCCTATTCAATGAGCAGTTCTTC. It is translated as CASSLASGILFNEQFF. Full variable domain (outside the CDR3, taken from reference TRBV7-8 and TRBJ2-1): GAGVSQSPRYKVAKRGQDVALRCDPISGHVSLFWYQQALGQGPEFLTYFQNEAQLDKSGLPSDRFFAERPEGSVSTLKIQRTQQEDSAVYLCASSLASGILFNEQFFGPGTRLTVL.